This T cell receptor (beta chain) emerged from a study of OX40 agonist ivuxolimab in advanced cancers. The wider study: Therapy given before enrollment (anti-PD-1, anti-PD-L1 or anti-CTLA-4) was allowed, and under 45% had some.

V was pared by 0 bases and J by 4 bases, with 9 bases between. The CDR3 extends over 14 amino acids. Germline lookup yields CDR1 MRHNA and CDR2 SNTAGT. Systemic immunosuppression or a history of autoimmune disease excluded patients. The repertoire was sequenced with immunoSEQ multiplex PCR; TCRdb's copy has only in-frame clones and lacks some. Here the sample spans around 69,000 clones, just over 85% being singletons. The receptor was isolated from an adult with an advanced solid tumor such as melanoma, head and neck, liver or kidney cancer. This chain joins TRBV6-4 and TRBJ1-2; TRBD1 is a possible D gene (5 bases). Sample: CD4+ or CD8+ T cells sorted from blood, taken in a trial of the OX40 agonist ivuxolimab. The CDR3 DNA is TGTGCCAGCAGTGACTCCACAGGCCGCTATGGCTACACCTTC. Residues: CASSDSTGRYGYTF.